The 14 T cell receptor beta chains below were found in one sample sequenced in a study of PD-L1 blockade in urothelial cancer (dated by TCRdb to 2017 to 2019). The library was generated by the immunoSEQ multiplex PCR assay. TCRdb took over this immuneACCESS table, retaining in-frame rearrangements with V and J assigned. Such tables are incomplete; in checked studies, under half of the missing clones stem from an unresolved V gene, and the remainder is unexplained. The sample data list about 30,000 clones, and around 89% of these were observed just once. Approximately 8.1% of the sample goes to the ten largest clones. The time point label corresponds to: peripheral blood 6 weeks after treatment start. Sequencing was performed on PBMCs, taken around atezolizumab (anti-PD-L1) treatment. The source of these receptors is a man older than 75 with urothelial cancer.

CDR3 in DNA: TGTGCCAGCTCACCCGAGGGACAGCCACACTATGGCTACACCTTC. It encodes CASSPEGQPHYGYTF. The chain has TRBV18 and TRBJ1-2; 7 nucleotides line up with TRBD1. The V gene's germline CDR1 is KGHSH and CDR2 LQKENI. The CDR3 runs to 15 residues. Losses at the gene ends were 3 bases for V and 3 bases for J; bases not matched to a gene: 7.

This chain links TRBV2 with TRBJ2-1, with D possibly TRBD1 on 6 matching bases. Trimming removed 9 bases from V and 1 base from J, with 10 bases in between. Per the germline V gene, CDR1 is SNHLY and CDR2 is FYNNEI. The CDR3 runs to 13 residues. CDR3 sequence: CASDRSSYNEQFF. The CDR3 DNA is TGTGCCAGTGACAGGAGTTCCTACAATGAGCAGTTCTTC.

This chain uses TRBV19 with TRBJ1-3, with D unresolved. Trimming left V 4 bases short and J 0 bases short, with 7 bases between. Looked up from germline, CDR1 is LNHDA and CDR2 is SQIVND (reference sequence). The CDR3 runs to 14 residues. The CDR3 loop is CASSRPGSGNTIYF. Written as DNA, the CDR3 is TGTGCCAGTAGTAGACCGGGCTCTGGAAACACCATATATTTT.

In this sample, this clone turned up once. This sequence joins TRBV10-1 and TRBJ2-7; D is unclear. Germline V gene sequence: CDR1 WNHNN, CDR2 SYGVQD (reference sequence). CDR3 length equals 15 residues. V was clipped by 1 base and J by 2 bases, with 12 bases between them. The CDR3 sequence: CASSEWAGRPYEQYF. DNA for the CDR3: TGCGCCAGCAGTGAGTGGGCAGGTCGTCCCTACGAGCAGTACTTC.

The gene calls are TRBV6-5 and TRBJ2-7; D uncertain. V was cut by 0 bases and J by 5 bases, with 8 bases left in between. Germline V gene sequence: CDR1 MNHEY, CDR2 SVGAGI. The CDR3 runs to 13 residues. The CDR3 is CASSYSGGNEQYF. The DNA of the CDR3 is TGTGCCAGCAGTTACTCCGGCGGTAACGAGCAGTACTTC.

This chain connects TRBV5-5 to TRBJ2-5, with TRBD1 identical over 7 bases. CDR1 is SGHKS and CDR2 is YYEKEE in the germline V gene (reference sequence). The trim removed 3 bases at V and 1 base at J, leaving 0 bases unmatched. The CDR3 extends over 13 amino acids. The CDR3 region is CASSWDSQETQYF. As DNA, the CDR3 is TGTGCCAGCAGCTGGGACAGCCAAGAGACCCAGTACTTC.

The CDR3 region has the DNA TGTGCCAGCAGCTTATGGTCCGGCGGTACCTACAATGAGCAGTTCTTC. The encoded protein is CASSLWSGGTYNEQFF. V and J are TRBV11-2 and TRBJ2-1; D is undetermined. CDR3 length: 16 amino acids. Trimming stripped 2 bases from V and 2 bases from J, with 13 bases between. The germline V gene encodes CDR1 SGHAT and CDR2 FQNNGV.

In nucleotides, the CDR3 is TGTGCCAGCAGCCCCCAGACAGCGCTCTCCTACAATGAGCAGTTCTTC. As protein: CASSPQTALSYNEQFF. J is TRBJ2-1 and V is TRBV5-4; a weak D match, TRBD1 (5 bases). The CDR3 totals 16 residues. Trimming left V 4 bases short and J 0 bases short, with 14 bases between. CDR1 is SGHNT, CDR2 YYREEE, per germline (reference sequence).

V gene TRBV7-8 combines with J gene TRBJ2-7; 9 positions agree with TRBD1. Per germline, CDR1 SGHVS and CDR2 FQNEAQ. J gave up 3 bases and V 4 bases, and 4 bases lay outside the gene matches. The CDR3 has 14 residues. The CDR3 sequence: CASSWRGQGYEQYF. CDR3 nucleotide sequence: TGTGCCAGCAGCTGGAGGGGACAGGGCTACGAGCAGTACTTC.

This chain links TRBV30 with TRBJ1-2, with 7 bases that match TRBD1. J was trimmed by 5 bases and V by 3 bases; bases with no gene match: 6. This CDR3 has 13 amino acids. Germline V gene sequence: CDR1 GTSNPN, CDR2 SVGIG (reference sequence). The CDR3 DNA follows: TGTGCCTGGAGCGAGGGACAGAAATATGGCTACACCTTC. Translating gives CAWSEGQKYGYTF.

The chain recombines TRBV5-4 with TRBJ1-3; 8 bases are a match to TRBD1. The V segment lost 4 bases and the J segment 0 bases; nucleotides outside the gene matches: 3. The CDR3 is 15 amino acids. Germline CDR1 and CDR2: SGHNT and YYREEE (reference sequence). In DNA form, the CDR3 reads TGTGCCAGCAGCCGGGGACAGGTCTCTGGAAACACCATATATTTT. It specifies CASSRGQVSGNTIYF. Looking up the rest from reference TRBV5-4 and TRBJ1-3 gives the full variable domain: ETGVTQSPTHLIKTRGQQVTLRCSSQSGHNTVSWYQQALGQGPQFIFQYYREEENGRGNFPPRFSGLQFPNYSSELNVNALELDDSALYLCASSRGQVSGNTIYFGEGSWLTVV.

The chain recombines TRBV5-4 with TRBJ1-3; D is possibly TRBD1 (5 bases). V was shortened by 2 bases and J by 2 bases, with 11 bases between the two germline ends. In germline, CDR1 is SGHNT, CDR2 YYREEE (reference sequence). The CDR3 consists of 15 residues. The CDR3 sequence is CASSFGKGAGNTIYF. The CDR3 DNA reads as TGTGCCAGCAGCTTTGGTAAAGGGGCTGGAAACACCATATATTTT.

V usage is TRBV27 and J usage is TRBJ2-7; D uncertain. The CDR3 runs 9 residues. V was shortened by 7 bases and J by 7 bases, with 5 bases between the two germline ends. Germline-derived CDR1 and CDR2 are MNHEY and SMNVEV (reference sequence). The CDR3 DNA is TGTGCCAGCACAAAAGAGCAGTACTTC. As protein: CASTKEQYF.

The rearrangement joins TRBV18 to TRBJ1-1, with a weak D call TRBD1 (6 bases). CDR1 is KGHSH and CDR2 is LQKENI in the germline V gene. Trimming cost V 3 bases and J 8 bases, with 37 bases left between them. This CDR3 has 21 residues. CDR3 amino acids: CASSPPAHWDILKGVQPEAFF. CDR3 sequence (DNA): TGTGCCAGCTCACCCCCAGCTCATTGGGACATACTAAAAGGAGTCCAACCCGAAGCTTTCTTT.